This section outlines one T cell receptor beta chain sequence together with its context. The antigen is undetermined. Libraries were prepared by immunoSEQ multiplex PCR; TCRdb keeps only in-frame clonotypes and omits some of them. The sample lists tens of thousands of clones, roughly 80% occurring once. Subsequent to approximately 11 days of culture, CD4+ T cells were isolated. All participants had two doses of either the BNT162b2 or mRNA-1273 vaccine. The authors replaced half the medium with IL-2 medium on days 3 and 7. This sample stems from a study of vaccination effects on CD4 cells after COVID-19. For the study at large: Antigen-specific CD4+ T cells were expanded with viral peptide pools in the ViraFEST assay before sequencing. Post-vaccine draws lagged the second dose by a median of 72 days.

This CDR3 contains 16 residues. Germline V gives CDR1 SGHDT, CDR2 YYEEEE. V lost 3 bases to trimming and J lost 0 bases, with 13 bases between them. The chain employs TRBV5-6 and TRBJ2-1, with TRBD1 as a possible D gene (5 bases). The input for sequencing was CD4+ T cells from PBMCs cultured without peptide, taken after COVID-19 vaccination. The TCR was taken from a human donor who received a COVID-19 vaccine. CDR3 sequence: CASSYALQASYNEQFF. In DNA, the CDR3 is TGTGCCAGCAGCTACGCTCTACAGGCCTCCTACAATGAGCAGTTCTTC.